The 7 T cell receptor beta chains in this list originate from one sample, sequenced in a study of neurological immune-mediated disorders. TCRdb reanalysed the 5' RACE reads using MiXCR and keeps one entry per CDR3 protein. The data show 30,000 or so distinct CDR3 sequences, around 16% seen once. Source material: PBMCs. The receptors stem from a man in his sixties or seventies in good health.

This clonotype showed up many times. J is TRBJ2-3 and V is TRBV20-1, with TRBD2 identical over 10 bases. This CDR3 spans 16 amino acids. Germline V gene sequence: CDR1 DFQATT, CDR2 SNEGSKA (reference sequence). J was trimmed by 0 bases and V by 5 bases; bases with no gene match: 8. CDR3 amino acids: CSAGSGGAVSTDTQYF. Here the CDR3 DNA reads TGCAGTGCTGGAAGCGGGGGGGCCGTGAGCACAGATACGCAGTATTTT.

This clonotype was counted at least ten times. The CDR3 sequence is CASRGTGANVLTF. DNA for the CDR3: TGTGCCAGCAGGGGAACTGGGGCCAACGTCCTGACTTTC. The J gene is TRBJ2-6, the V gene TRBV12-3 or TRBV12-4; D unresolved. With 6 bases removed from V and 2 bases from J, the gap between germline ends came to 5 bases. The CDR3 has 13 amino acids.

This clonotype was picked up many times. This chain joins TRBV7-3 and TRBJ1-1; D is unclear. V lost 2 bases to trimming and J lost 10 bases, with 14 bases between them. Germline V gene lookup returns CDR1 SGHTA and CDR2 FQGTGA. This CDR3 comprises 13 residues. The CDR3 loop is CASSLYPAVGAFF. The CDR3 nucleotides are TGTGCCAGCAGCTTATATCCCGCCGTGGGAGCTTTCTTT.

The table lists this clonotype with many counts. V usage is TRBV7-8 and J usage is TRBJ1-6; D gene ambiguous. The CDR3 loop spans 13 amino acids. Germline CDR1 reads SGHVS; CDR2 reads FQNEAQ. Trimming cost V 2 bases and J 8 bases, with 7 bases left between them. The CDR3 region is CASSLSTDSPLHF. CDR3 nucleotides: TGTGCCAGCAGCTTAAGTACAGATTCACCCCTCCACTTT.

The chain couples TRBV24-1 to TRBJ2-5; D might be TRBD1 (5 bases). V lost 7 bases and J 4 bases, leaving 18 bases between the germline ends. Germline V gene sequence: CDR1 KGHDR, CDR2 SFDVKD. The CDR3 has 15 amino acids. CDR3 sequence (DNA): TGTGCCACCAGCCCTGCACGGTGGGGCCGAGAGACCCAGTACTTC. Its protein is CATSPARWGRETQYF.

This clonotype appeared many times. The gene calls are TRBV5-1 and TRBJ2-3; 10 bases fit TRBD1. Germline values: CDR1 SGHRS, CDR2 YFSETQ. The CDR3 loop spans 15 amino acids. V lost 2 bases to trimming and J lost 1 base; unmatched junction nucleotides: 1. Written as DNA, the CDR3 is TGCGCCAGCAGCTTCGGGACAGGGGGCACAGATACGCAGTATTTT. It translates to CASSFGTGGTDTQYF.

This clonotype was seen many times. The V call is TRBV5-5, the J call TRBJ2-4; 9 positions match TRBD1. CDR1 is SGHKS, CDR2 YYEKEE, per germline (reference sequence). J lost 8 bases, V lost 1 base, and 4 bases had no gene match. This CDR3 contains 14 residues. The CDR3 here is CASSLRDRVDIQYF. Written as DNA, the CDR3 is TGTGCCAGCAGCTTGAGGGACAGGGTTGACATTCAGTACTTC. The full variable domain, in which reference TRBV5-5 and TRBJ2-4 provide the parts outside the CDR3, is DAGVTQSPTHLIKTRGQQVTLRCSPISGHKSVSWYQQVLGQGPQFIFQYYEKEERGRGNFPDRFSARQFPNYSSELNVNALLLGDSALYLCASSLRDRVDIQYFGAGTRLSVL.